Listed below are T cell receptor beta chains from one sample, sequenced in a study of a mutant IDH1 vaccine in newly diagnosed glioma. Assay: immunoSEQ multiplex PCR; the TCRdb copy retains only in-frame clones and omits some. Of roughly 52,000 clones in the sample, 80% to 85% were seen once. These TCRs' antigens remain unknown. The sample in question was PBMCs, obtained from a glioma patient whose treatment included an IDH1 peptide vaccine. These receptors were taken from a woman between 18 and 29 years old with glioma. Each CDR3 is given with its conserved first and last residue. D genes are given only for firm matches. Where a row states a size, it is once, few, many or the class of an expanded clone; other rows omit it.

TGTGCCAGCAGTGACAGGGGGAAGGGCTACACCTTC | CASSDRGKGYTF | TRBD1 | NA | TRBJ1-2 | TRBV6-1
TGCAGCGTTGAGGGGGGACGGGCGAACACTGAAGCTTTCTTT | CSVEGGRANTEAFF | NA | NA | TRBJ1-1 | TRBV29-1
TGTGCCAGCAGGGGACGGATCTATGGCTACACCTTC | CASRGRIYGYTF | NA | few | TRBJ1-2 | TRBV6-5
TGTGCCAGCAGCTTAGCAGGCGGGACAGGGACCTACGAGCAGTACTTC | CASSLAGGTGTYEQYF | TRBD1 | once | TRBJ2-7 | TRBV11-1
TGTGCCAGCAGTTTCCGAAACCGGGATCGCTCCTACGAGCAGTACTTC | CASSFRNRDRSYEQYF | NA | NA | TRBJ2-7 | TRBV6-5
TGTGCCAGCATTTGGGGGGCTGGTGGCTCCTACGAGCAGTACTTC | CASIWGAGGSYEQYF | NA | NA | TRBJ2-7 | TRBV6-1
TGTGCCAGCAGTTTTTCCAGCGGGGTAAACAATGAGCAGTTCTTC | CASSFSSGVNNEQFF | TRBD2 | NA | TRBJ2-1 | TRBV27
TGTGCCAGCAAAAATGGGGCAACTAACTATGGCTACACCTTC | CASKNGATNYGYTF | NA | NA | TRBJ1-2 | TRBV6-5
TGTGCCAGCAGTCATCCCCCCGGGGGAGGGCCCGGCGGGGAGCTGTTTTTT | CASSHPPGGGPGGELFF | TRBD2 | NA | TRBJ2-2 | TRBV9
TGCAGCGTTGAAGGGAGGGGAACTGAAGCTTTCTTT | CSVEGRGTEAFF | NA | few | TRBJ1-1 | TRBV29-1
TGTGCCAGCAGGGATCCTGCGGCAACTAATGAAAAACTGTTTTTT | CASRDPAATNEKLFF | NA | NA | TRBJ1-4 | TRBV5-4
TGTGCCAGCAGCCCGGGGGACAGGGGTGGTTTAGATGAGCAGTTCTTC | CASSPGDRGGLDEQFF | TRBD1 | NA | TRBJ2-1 | TRBV5-4
TGTGCCAGCAGTGCAAGAAACTCCTACGAGCAGTACTTC | CASSARNSYEQYF | NA | NA | TRBJ2-7 | TRBV2
TGTGCCAGCAGCTTAACCGGGGTGGGAACCACAGATACGCAGTATTTT | CASSLTGVGTTDTQYF | NA | once | TRBJ2-3 | TRBV11-3
TGTGCCAGCAGCGAAACAGGGTCCTACTCTAGCACAGATACGCAGTATTTT | CASSETGSYSSTDTQYF | NA | NA | TRBJ2-3 | TRBV9
TGTGCCAGCACTCCCCCCCTCACAGATACGCAGTATTTT | CASTPPLTDTQYF | NA | NA | TRBJ2-3 | TRBV5-5
TGTGCCAGCAGCTTAGGCCAGCGGGAGGTCGAGACCCAGTACTTC | CASSLGQREVETQYF | TRBD2 | NA | TRBJ2-5 | TRBV7-2
TGTGCCAGCAGCGTAACCGGGACAGCAAATTCACCCCTCCACTTT | CASSVTGTANSPLHF | TRBD1 | once | TRBJ1-6 | TRBV9
TGTGCCAGCAGCCGAGTAGCGGGAGGACATTACTTC | CASSRVAGGHYF | TRBD2 | NA | TRBJ2-7 | TRBV7-8
TGTGCCAGCAGTCCGTTGGGTCAGCCCCAGCATTTT | CASSPLGQPQHF | NA | few | TRBJ1-5 | TRBV27
TGTGCCAGCAGCCCAGGGGGGTCCTACGAGCAGTACTTC | CASSPGGSYEQYF | NA | NA | TRBJ2-7 | TRBV7-9
TGTGCCAGCAGCGTAGGTGGGGACAGGGGATATGGCTACACCTTC | CASSVGGDRGYGYTF | TRBD1 | NA | TRBJ1-2 | TRBV9
TGTGCCAGCAGCTTAGTGGGGGCGCCTTATGAAAAACTGTTTTTT | CASSLVGAPYEKLFF | NA | NA | TRBJ1-4 | TRBV5-8
TGTGCCAGCAGCCTTGCTGACAGAAGCACAGATACGCAGTATTTT | CASSLADRSTDTQYF | NA | NA | TRBJ2-3 | TRBV27
TGTGCTAGTGGTTTGAACCCCCCCGGGACAGGGAACACTGAAGCTTTCTTT | CASGLNPPGTGNTEAFF | TRBD1 | NA | TRBJ1-1 | TRBV12-5
TGTGCCAGCAGCTCCCTAGGGGGGTCCGGGGAGCTGTTTTTT | CASSSLGGSGELFF | NA | NA | TRBJ2-2 | TRBV7-2
TGTGCCAGCGTTGGACAGGGTAGCTTTGGCTACACCTTC | CASVGQGSFGYTF | TRBD1 | NA | TRBJ1-2 | TRBV7-9